This T cell receptor (beta chain) was retrieved from a study of T-cell reconstitution after alpha-beta-depleted transplantation in children (TCRdb year 2016). The study in broad terms: Using TCR repertoire profiling, the study followed T-cell immune reconstitution in a quantitative way in children after TCRalphabeta/CD19-depleted allogeneic hematopoietic cell transplantation.

The library relied on PCR. The sequencing machine was an Illumina HiSeq 2500. Molecular barcoding was employed in the preparation of TCR libraries, with unique molecular identifiers being used to normalize TCRbeta repertoire quantification. TCRdb ran its own pipeline on the public reads, namely fastp trimming at Q25 and MiXCR clone calling, and kept in-frame beta chains. Rows with a matching CDR3 protein are joined into one entry that keeps the most common DNA and genes. The sample table shows 90,000 to 120,000 distinct CDR3 sequences, and around 6.4% are seen once. Clones ranked in the top ten supply roughly 25% of the sample. The label giving this sample's treatment or condition can be read as: allogeneic hematopoietic cell transplantation with graft depleted of TCRalphabeta T cells and CD19 B cells. The transplant recipients were children given TCRalphabeta/CD19-depleted allogeneic hematopoietic cell grafts.

Turning to this clonotype: The antigen this receptor binds is unknown. Base quality data are lacking; no much larger clone is found one base away.

The full study reports these points: In some patients, the high TCRbeta diversity seen at day 60 was put down to recipient T cells and intrathymic progenitors that had survived conditioning. The frequencies of hyperexpanded clones fell over the following months, and after one year, T-cell counts and TCRbeta diversity were mostly attributed to newly produced T cells. The apparently early recovery of alphabetaT-cell counts about two months after transplant reportedly depended on only several hundred rapidly expanded clones that came from non-depleted graft cells.

The CDR3 runs 14 residues from the cysteine to the phenylalanine. Kept here is only the CDR3 DNA, which spans 42 bases and is read in frame from base 1. The junction shows trimming of 6 bases on V and 10 bases on J, and the gene matches do not reach 11 bases of it. Looking up the germline V gene yields CDR1 SGHDN and CDR2 FVKESK. This sequence uses TRBV14 and TRBJ2-1, with 8 central nucleotides matching TRBD2. The sequence came from a male patient aged 2 to 10 who had a stem cell transplant for acute lymphoblastic leukemia, so the T cells may come from the graft donor. Sequencing was performed on PBMCs, mostly from graft donor cells, taken 360 days after TCRalphabeta/CD19-depleted stem cell transplant. The CDR3 sequence is CASSLAGGGYEQFF. The DNA is TGTGCCAGCAGTCTCGCGGGCGGGGGGTACGAGCAGTTCTTC.